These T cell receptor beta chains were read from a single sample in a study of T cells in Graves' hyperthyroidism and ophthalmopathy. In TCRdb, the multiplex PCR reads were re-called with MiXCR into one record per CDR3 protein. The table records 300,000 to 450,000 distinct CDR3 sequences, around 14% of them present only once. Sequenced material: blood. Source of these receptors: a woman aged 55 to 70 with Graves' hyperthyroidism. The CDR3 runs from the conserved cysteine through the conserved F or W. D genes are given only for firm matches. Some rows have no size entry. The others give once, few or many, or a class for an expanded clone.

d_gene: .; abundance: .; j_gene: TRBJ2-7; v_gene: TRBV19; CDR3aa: CASSMSGNSYEQYF; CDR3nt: TGTGCCAGTAGTATGTCAGGGAACTCCTACGAGCAGTACTTC
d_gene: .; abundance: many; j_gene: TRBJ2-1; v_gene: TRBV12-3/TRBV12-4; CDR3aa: CASSWGTLWDEQFF; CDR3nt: TGTGCCAGCAGTTGGGGGACCCTTTGGGATGAGCAGTTCTTC
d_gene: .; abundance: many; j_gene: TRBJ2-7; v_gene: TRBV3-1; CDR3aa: CASSPRDLTYEQYF; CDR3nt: TGTGCCAGCAGCCCCCGGGACTTAACCTACGAGCAGTACTTC
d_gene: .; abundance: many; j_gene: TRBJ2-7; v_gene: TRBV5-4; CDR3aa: CASSLKRLARWWGQYF; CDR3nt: TGTGCCAGCAGCTTGAAACGGCTAGCGCGATGGTGGGGGCAGTACTTC
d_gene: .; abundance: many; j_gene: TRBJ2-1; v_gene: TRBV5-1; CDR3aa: CASSLQRASYNEQFF; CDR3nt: TGCGCCAGCAGCTTGCAGCGGGCAAGCTACAATGAGCAGTTCTTC
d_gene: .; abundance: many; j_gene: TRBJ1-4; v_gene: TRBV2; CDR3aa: CASRPRDSLGNEKLFF; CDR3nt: TGTGCCAGCAGACCCCGTGACAGCTTAGGGAATGAAAAACTGTTTTTT
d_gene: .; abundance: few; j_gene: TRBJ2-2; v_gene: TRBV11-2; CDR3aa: CASSLTANTGELFF; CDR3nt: TGTGCCAGCAGCTTAACAGCGAACACCGGGGAGCTGTTTTTT
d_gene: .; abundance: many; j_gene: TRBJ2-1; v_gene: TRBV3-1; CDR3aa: CASSQSRTRYNEQFF; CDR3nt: TGTGCCAGCAGCCAATCCCGGACTCGCTACAATGAGCAGTTCTTC
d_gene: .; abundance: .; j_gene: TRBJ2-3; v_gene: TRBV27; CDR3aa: CASKLTLTPTDTQYF; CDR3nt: TGTGCCAGCAAGCTGACCCTAACCCCCACAGATACGCAGTATTTT
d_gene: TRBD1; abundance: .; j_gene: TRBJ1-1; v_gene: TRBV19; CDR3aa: CASSIRGQGARVTEAFF; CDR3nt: TGTGCCAGTAGTATCCGGGGACAGGGGGCTAGGGTCACTGAAGCTTTCTTT
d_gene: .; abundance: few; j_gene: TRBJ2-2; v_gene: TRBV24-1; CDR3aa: CATSRTGELFF; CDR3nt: TGTGCCACCAGCCGAACCGGGGAGCTGTTTTTT
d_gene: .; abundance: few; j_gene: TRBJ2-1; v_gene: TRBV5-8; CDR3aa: CASSSSSSGGPYNEQFF; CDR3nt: TGTGCCAGCAGCTCGTCTAGCTCTGGAGGTCCCTACAATGAGCAGTTCTTC
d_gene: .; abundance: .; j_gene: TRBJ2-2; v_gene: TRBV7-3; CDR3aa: CASSWGQNTGELFF; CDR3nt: TGTGCCAGCAGCTGGGGACAAAACACCGGGGAGCTGTTTTTT
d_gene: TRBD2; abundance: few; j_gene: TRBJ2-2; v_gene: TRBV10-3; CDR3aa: CAISESSWGLGAGELFF; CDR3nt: TGTGCCATCAGTGAGTCGTCCTGGGGACTAGGGGCCGGGGAGCTGTTTTTT
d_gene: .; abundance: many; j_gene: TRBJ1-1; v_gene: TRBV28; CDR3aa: CASSDSGKSAFF; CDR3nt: TGTGCCAGCAGTGACTCAGGGAAGTCTGCTTTCTTT
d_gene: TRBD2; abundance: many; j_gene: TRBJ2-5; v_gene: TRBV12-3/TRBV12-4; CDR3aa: CASRTSGTGETQYF; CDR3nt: TGTGCCAGCAGGACTAGCGGGACGGGGGAGACCCAGTACTTC
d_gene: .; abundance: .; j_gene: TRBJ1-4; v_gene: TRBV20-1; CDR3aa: CSAGGWGEKLFF; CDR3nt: TGCAGTGCTGGAGGGTGGGGTGAAAAACTGTTTTTT
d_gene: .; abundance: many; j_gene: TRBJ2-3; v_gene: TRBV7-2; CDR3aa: CASSLVFPGRGKDTQYF; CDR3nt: TGTGCCAGCAGCTTAGTCTTTCCGGGCCGGGGGAAAGATACGCAGTATTTT
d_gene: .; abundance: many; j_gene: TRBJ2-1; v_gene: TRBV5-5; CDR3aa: CASSLNDPAYNEQFF; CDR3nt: TGTGCCAGCAGCTTGAACGACCCAGCCTACAATGAGCAGTTCTTC
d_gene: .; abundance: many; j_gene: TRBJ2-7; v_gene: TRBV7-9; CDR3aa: CASSLVGSGTAAYEQYF; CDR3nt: TGTGCCAGCAGCTTAGTCGGTTCGGGAACAGCAGCCTACGAGCAGTACTTC
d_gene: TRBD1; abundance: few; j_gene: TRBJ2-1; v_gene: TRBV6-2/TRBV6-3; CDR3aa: CASSYGDRVSEQFF; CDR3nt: TGTGCCAGCAGTTACGGGGACAGGGTGTCTGAGCAGTTCTTC
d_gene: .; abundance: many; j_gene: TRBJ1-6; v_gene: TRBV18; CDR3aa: CASSGGVDSPLHF; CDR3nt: TGTGCCAGCTCAGGGGGCGTGGATTCACCCCTCCACTTT
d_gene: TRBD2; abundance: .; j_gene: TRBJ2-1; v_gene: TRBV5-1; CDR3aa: CASRLGAGAHNEQFF; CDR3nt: TGCGCCAGCCGACTGGGAGCGGGAGCCCACAATGAGCAGTTCTTC
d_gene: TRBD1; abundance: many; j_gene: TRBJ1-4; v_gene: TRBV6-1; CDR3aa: CASSQNRGRTNEKLFF; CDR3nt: TGTGCCAGCAGTCAAAACAGGGGGCGTACTAATGAAAAACTGTTTTTT
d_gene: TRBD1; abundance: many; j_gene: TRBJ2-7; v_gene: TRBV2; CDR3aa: CASRDREQYF; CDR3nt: TGTGCCAGCAGGGACAGGGAGCAGTACTTC
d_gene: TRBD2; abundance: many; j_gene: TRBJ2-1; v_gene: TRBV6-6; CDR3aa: CASSYPSSRTGGSSYNEQFF; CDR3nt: TGTGCCAGCAGTTACCCATCGAGTAGAACGGGGGGGAGCTCCTACAATGAGCAGTTCTTC
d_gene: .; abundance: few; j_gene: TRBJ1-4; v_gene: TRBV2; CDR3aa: CASSDQREKLFF; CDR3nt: TGTGCCAGCAGTGACCAAAGGGAAAAACTGTTTTTT
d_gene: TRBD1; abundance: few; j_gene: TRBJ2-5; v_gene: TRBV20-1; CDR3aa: CSAPGTGAETQYF; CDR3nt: TGCAGTGCTCCCGGGACAGGGGCCGAGACCCAGTACTTC
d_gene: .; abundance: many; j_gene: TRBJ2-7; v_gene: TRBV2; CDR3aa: CASSPTNPVEQYF; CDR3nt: TGTGCCAGCAGTCCCACTAACCCTGTTGAGCAGTACTTC
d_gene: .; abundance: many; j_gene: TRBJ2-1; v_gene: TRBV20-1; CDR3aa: CSAIRDLGNEQFF; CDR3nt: TGCAGTGCTATACGGGACTTAGGGAATGAGCAGTTCTTC
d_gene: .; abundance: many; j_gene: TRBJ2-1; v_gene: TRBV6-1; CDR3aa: CASSRDNEQFF; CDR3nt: TGTGCCAGCAGCAGGGACAATGAGCAGTTCTTC
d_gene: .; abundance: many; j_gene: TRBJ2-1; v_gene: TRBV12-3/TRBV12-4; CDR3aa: CASIRARGYNEQFF; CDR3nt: TGTGCCAGCATCCGCGCTAGGGGGTACAATGAGCAGTTCTTC
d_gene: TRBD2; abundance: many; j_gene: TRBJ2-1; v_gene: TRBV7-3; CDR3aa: CASSLAGGPNEQFF; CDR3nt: TGTGCCAGCAGCTTAGCGGGAGGACCGAATGAGCAGTTCTTC
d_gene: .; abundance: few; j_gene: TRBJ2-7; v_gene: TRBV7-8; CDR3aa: CASSSPWDYEQYF; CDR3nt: TGTGCCAGCAGCTCCCCATGGGACTACGAGCAGTACTTC
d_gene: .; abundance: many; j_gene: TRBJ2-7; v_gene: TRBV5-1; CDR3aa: CASSLTRPRMGSEQYF; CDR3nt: TGCGCCAGCAGCCTCACCCGCCCGAGGATGGGTAGCGAGCAGTACTTC
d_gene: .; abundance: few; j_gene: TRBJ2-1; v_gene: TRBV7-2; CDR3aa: CASSLTVYNEQFF; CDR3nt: TGTGCCAGCAGCTTAACTGTCTACAATGAGCAGTTCTTC
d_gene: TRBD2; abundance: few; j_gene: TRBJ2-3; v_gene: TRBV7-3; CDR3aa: CASSSSGTRTDTQYF; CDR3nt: TGTGCCAGCAGCAGTAGCGGGACGCGCACAGATACGCAGTATTTT
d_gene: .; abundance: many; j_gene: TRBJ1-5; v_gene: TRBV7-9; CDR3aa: CASSQDSQPQHF; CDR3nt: TGTGCCAGCAGCCAGGACAGTCAGCCCCAGCATTTT
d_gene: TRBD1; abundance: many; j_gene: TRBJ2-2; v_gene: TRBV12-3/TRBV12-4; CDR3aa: CASRLGTGAAGELFF; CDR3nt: TGTGCCAGCAGACTCGGGACAGGGGCCGCCGGGGAGCTGTTTTTT
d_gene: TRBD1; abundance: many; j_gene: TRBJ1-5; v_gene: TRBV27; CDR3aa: CASSQGQLNQPQHF; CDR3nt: TGTGCCAGCAGTCAGGGACAGCTCAATCAGCCCCAGCATTTT
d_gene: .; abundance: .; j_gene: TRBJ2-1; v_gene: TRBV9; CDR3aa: CASTPYSRDEQFF; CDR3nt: TGTGCCAGCACCCCTTACTCGCGGGATGAGCAGTTCTTC
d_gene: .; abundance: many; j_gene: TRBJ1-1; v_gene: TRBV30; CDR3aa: CATKETYWGDAEAFF; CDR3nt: TGTGCCACGAAGGAGACCTATTGGGGTGACGCTGAAGCTTTCTTT
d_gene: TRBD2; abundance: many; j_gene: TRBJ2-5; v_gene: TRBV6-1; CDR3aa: CASSQRTSPYQETQYF; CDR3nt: TGTGCCAGCAGTCAACGGACTAGCCCGTACCAAGAGACCCAGTACTTC
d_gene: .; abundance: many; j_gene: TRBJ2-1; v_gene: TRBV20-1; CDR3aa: CSAISGGGHEQFF; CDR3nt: TGCAGTGCTATTTCCGGAGGGGGGCATGAGCAGTTCTTC
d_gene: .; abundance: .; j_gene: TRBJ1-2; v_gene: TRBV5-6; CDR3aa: CASSLIAQGSGYTF; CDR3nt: TGTGCCAGCAGCTTGATAGCGCAGGGTAGCGGCTACACCTTC